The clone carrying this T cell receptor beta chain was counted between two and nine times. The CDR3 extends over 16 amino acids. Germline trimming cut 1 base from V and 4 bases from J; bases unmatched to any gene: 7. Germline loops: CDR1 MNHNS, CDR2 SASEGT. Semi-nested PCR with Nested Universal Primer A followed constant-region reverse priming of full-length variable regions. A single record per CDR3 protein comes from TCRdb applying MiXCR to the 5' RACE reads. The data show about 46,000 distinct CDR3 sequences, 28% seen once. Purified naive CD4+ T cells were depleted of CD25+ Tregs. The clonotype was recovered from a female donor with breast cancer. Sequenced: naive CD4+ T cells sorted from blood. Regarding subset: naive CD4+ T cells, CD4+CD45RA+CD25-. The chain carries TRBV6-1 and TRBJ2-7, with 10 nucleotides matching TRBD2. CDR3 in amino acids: CASSEVAGGAWYEQYF. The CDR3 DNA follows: TGTGCCAGCAGTGAAGTAGCGGGGGGCGCTTGGTACGAGCAGTACTTC.